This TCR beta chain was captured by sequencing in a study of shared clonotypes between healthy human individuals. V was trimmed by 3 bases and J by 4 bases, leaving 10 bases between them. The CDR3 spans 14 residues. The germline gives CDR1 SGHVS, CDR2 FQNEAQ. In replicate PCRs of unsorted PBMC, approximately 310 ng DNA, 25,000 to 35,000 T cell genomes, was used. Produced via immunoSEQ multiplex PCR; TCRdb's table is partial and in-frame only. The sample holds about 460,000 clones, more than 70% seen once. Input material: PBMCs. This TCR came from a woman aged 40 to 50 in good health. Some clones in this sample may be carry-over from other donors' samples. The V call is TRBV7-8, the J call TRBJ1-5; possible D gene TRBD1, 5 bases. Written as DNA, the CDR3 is TGTGCCAGCAGCTTGGGACTTCAGAATCAGCCCCAGCATTTT. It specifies CASSLGLQNQPQHF.